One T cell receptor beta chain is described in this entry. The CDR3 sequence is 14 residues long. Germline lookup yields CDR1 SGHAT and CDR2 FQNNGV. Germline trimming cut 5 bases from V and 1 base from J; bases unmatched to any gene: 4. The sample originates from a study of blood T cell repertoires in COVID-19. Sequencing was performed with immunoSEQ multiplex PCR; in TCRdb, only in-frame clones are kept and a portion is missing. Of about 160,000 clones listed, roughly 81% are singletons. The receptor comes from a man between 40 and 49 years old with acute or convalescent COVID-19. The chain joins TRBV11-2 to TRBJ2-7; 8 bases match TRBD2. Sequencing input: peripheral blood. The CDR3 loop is CASSRGGGSYEQYF. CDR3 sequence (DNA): TGTGCCAGCAGCCGGGGGGGAGGGTCCTACGAGCAGTACTTC. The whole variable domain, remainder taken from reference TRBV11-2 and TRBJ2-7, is EAGVAQSPRYKIIEKRQSVAFWCNPISGHATLYWYQQILGQGPKLLIQFQNNGVVDDSQLPKDRFSAERLKGVDSTLKIQPAKLEDSAVYLCASSRGGGSYEQYFGPGTRLTVT.